These 31 T cell receptor beta chains were all obtained from the same sample, sequenced in a study of T-cell reconstitution after alpha-beta-depleted transplantation in children. Preparation of the TCRbeta library used unique molecular identifiers. Each CDR3 protein gets one entry after TCRdb re-called the PCR reads with MiXCR. The sample lists around 200,000 distinct CDR3 sequences; approximately 6.6% were seen once. Sequences were derived from PBMCs from the stem cell graft donor, sampled from the stem cell graft. The receptors were gathered from a human donor who donated a stem cell graft to a child with Wiskott-Aldrich syndrome.

This clonotype was seen at least ten times. The chain carries TRBV20-1 and TRBJ2-5; D unresolved. Per the germline V gene, CDR1 is DFQATT and CDR2 is SNEGSKA (reference sequence). Trimming removed 1 base from V and 5 bases from J, with 11 bases in between. The CDR3 length is 13 residues. CDR3 DNA: TGCAGTGCTAGAGTCCTAGTCAGGGAGACCCAGTACTTC. This gives the protein CSARVLVRETQYF.

At least ten counts were recorded for this clonotype. This chain connects TRBV4-3 to TRBJ2-1, with 14 positions matching TRBD2. The CDR3 spans 16 residues. Trimming took 3 bases from V and 8 from J; bases not matched to a gene: 6. The germline V gene has CDR1 LGHNA and CDR2 YSLEER. DNA of the CDR3: TGCGCCAGCAGCCAGGCCGGGACTAGCGGGAGCTATGAGCAGTTCTTC. This gives the protein CASSQAGTSGSYEQFF.

This clonotype has at least ten counts. The chain links TRBV6-1 to TRBJ2-3; 11 positions agree with TRBD1. The germline V gene encodes CDR1 MNHNS and CDR2 SASEGT. The CDR3 sequence is 16 residues long. The V gene end was trimmed by 5 bases and the J gene end by 5 bases; junction bases not matched to a gene: 9. CDR3 amino acids: CASSRSDRGLRDTQYF. In DNA, the CDR3 is TGTGCCAGCAGTCGATCGGACAGGGGGCTTAGAGATACGCAGTATTTT.

A few counts support this clonotype. The chain uses TRBV9 and TRBJ2-7; 7 positions agree with TRBD1. This CDR3 is 15 amino acids long. J gave up 4 bases and V 4 bases, and 11 bases lay outside the gene matches. The germline V gene encodes CDR1 SGDLS and CDR2 YYNGEE. The CDR3 DNA reads TGTGCCAGCAGCCCCCTCGGGACAGCCTCTTACGAGCAGTACTTC. Its protein is CASSPLGTASYEQYF.

This clonotype was seen many times. V and J are TRBV12-3 or TRBV12-4 and TRBJ1-1; tentatively, D is TRBD1 (5 bases). The CDR3 runs to 15 residues. V shed 3 bases and J shed 0 bases, with 11 bases lying between them. As DNA, the CDR3 is TGTGCCAGCAGTTTGAAACAGGTTCTGAACACTGAAGCTTTCTTT. Translation: CASSLKQVLNTEAFF.

This clonotype was detected many times. The chain combines TRBV7-2 with TRBJ2-5; 8 bases fit TRBD2. J lost 4 bases, V lost 4 bases, and 5 bases had no gene match. CDR1 is SGHTA, CDR2 FQGNSA, per germline. CDR3 length equals 14 residues. The chain's CDR3 is CASSSLAGLETQYF. In nucleotides, the CDR3 is TGTGCCAGCAGCTCCTTAGCGGGGTTAGAGACCCAGTACTTC.

This clonotype has at least ten counts. The V gene is TRBV5-1, the J gene TRBJ1-1, with TRBD1 as a possible D gene (6 bases). This CDR3 region has 15 residues. Between the trimmed V and J ends, which lost 1 base and 0 bases, there was a span of 10 bases. Germline CDR1 is SGHRS and CDR2 is YFSETQ. CDR3 protein: CASSLNTGMNTEAFF. CDR3 nucleotides: TGCGCCAGCAGCTTGAACACAGGGATGAACACTGAAGCTTTCTTT. The complete variable domain, with remaining parts taken from reference TRBV5-1 and TRBJ1-1, reads KAGVTQTPRYLIKTRGQQVTLSCSPISGHRSVSWYQQTPGQGLQFLFEYFSETQRNKGNFPGRFSGRQFSNSRSEMNVSTLELGDSALYLCASSLNTGMNTEAFFGQGTRLTVV.

This clonotype occurred a few times. This chain links TRBV12-3 or TRBV12-4 with TRBJ1-2, with D tentatively TRBD1 (5 bases). V was clipped by 4 bases and J by 7 bases, with 22 bases between them. The CDR3 loop spans 16 amino acids. Here the CDR3 reads CASSSPFYGGKGGYTF. The CDR3 DNA reads as TGTGCCAGCAGTTCCCCTTTTTATGGGGGGAAGGGTGGCTACACCTTC.

This clonotype was detected many times. The V gene is TRBV15, the J gene TRBJ2-3; D is uncertain. Germline V gives CDR1 LNHNV, CDR2 YYDKDF (reference sequence). The CDR3 sequence is 16 residues long. Trimming took 2 bases from V and 0 from J, leaving 12 bases between them. In DNA, the CDR3 is TGTGCCACCAGCAGATCGGGTTTGGGAAGCACAGATACGCAGTATTTT. Protein sequence: CATSRSGLGSTDTQYF.

The chain combines TRBV5-1 with TRBJ2-3; D remains ambiguous. The length of the CDR3 is 12 residues. Trimming pared 4 bases from V and 6 bases from J, leaving 9 bases between. Germline CDR1 reads SGHRS; CDR2 reads YFSETQ. In DNA form, the CDR3 reads TGCGCCAGCAGCGATTATCCTGATACGCAGTATTTT. Protein product: CASSDYPDTQYF.

About this clonotype: A much more abundant neighbour one base away suggests this may be a read error. The chain uses TRBV6-2 or TRBV6-3 and TRBJ2-7; D gene unclear. CDR1 MNHEY and CDR2 SVGEGT come from the germline V gene. CDR3 length: 12 residues. The ends were cut back, 1 base at V and 10 bases at J, with 11 bases in the middle. As DNA, the CDR3 is TGTGCCAGCAGTTACTGGGTCGGATACCAGTACTTC. It translates to CASSYWVGYQYF.

This clonotype has a handful of counts. The chain carries TRBV7-9 and TRBJ1-2; 10 bases fit TRBD1. In germline, CDR1 is SEHNR, CDR2 FQNEAQ (reference sequence). This CDR3 has 16 residues. J lost 4 bases, V lost 5 bases, and 10 bases had no gene match. The CDR3 nucleotides are TGTGCCAGCAGCCGCCCCGGGACAGGGGCCGTCTATGGCTACACCTTC. Encoded protein: CASSRPGTGAVYGYTF.

DNA for the CDR3: TGTGCCAGCAAGCGCAGGGAATTGTCGTCCGAGCAGTACTTC. The encoded protein is CASKRRELSSEQYF. This rearrangement joins TRBV6-5 to TRBJ2-7, with D perhaps matching TRBD1 (5 bases). The CDR3 length is 14 residues. CDR1 and CDR2 (germline): MNHEY, SVGAGI. The V and J ends lost 7 bases and 6 bases respectively, with 19 bases between them.

The chain carries TRBV5-1 and TRBJ2-5, with D possibly matching TRBD2 (6 bases). This CDR3 is built from 14 residues. The ends were cut back, 2 bases at V and 5 bases at J, with 13 bases in the middle. CDR1 is SGHRS, CDR2 YFSETQ, per germline. The CDR3 DNA reads as TGCGCCAGCAGCTTCGGACCTGGGGGGGAGACCCAGTACTTC. Encoded protein: CASSFGPGGETQYF. The full variable domain, completed using reference TRBV5-1 and TRBJ2-5, is KAGVTQTPRYLIKTRGQQVTLSCSPISGHRSVSWYQQTPGQGLQFLFEYFSETQRNKGNFPGRFSGRQFSNSRSEMNVSTLELGDSALYLCASSFGPGGETQYFGPGTRLLVL.

This clonotype turned up a few times. This chain uses TRBV29-1 with TRBJ2-3, with D perhaps TRBD2 (5 bases). This CDR3 is 15 amino acids long. Deletions cut 0 bases from V and 0 bases from J, with 10 bases between. CDR1 and CDR2 from the germline V gene are SQVTM and ANQGSEA. The CDR3 loop is CSVEEGRTSTDTQYF. CDR3 sequence (DNA): TGCAGCGTTGAAGAAGGTCGGACTAGCACAGATACGCAGTATTTT.

With respect to this clonotype: This may be a read error, as it is one base from a much larger clone. The CDR3: CASQAGGHYGYIF. The CDR3, as DNA: TGTGCTTCCCAGGCAGGGGGCCACTATGGCTACATCTTC. This chain joins TRBV9 and TRBJ1-2; TRBD1 matches 8 bases. The CDR3 consists of 13 residues. Germline assignment: CDR1 SGDLS and CDR2 YYNGEE.

The chain is built from TRBV29-1 and TRBJ2-3; 7 bases match TRBD2. Germline CDR1 and CDR2: SQVTM and ANQGSEA. V shed 5 bases, J shed 3 bases, and the junction held 8 bases outside the gene matches. This CDR3 region has 14 residues. The CDR3 region has the DNA TGCAGCGTTATCGTCCTAGCGGAAACAGATACGCAGTATTTT. Its protein product is CSVIVLAETDTQYF.

This clonotype was observed at least ten times. The chain carries TRBV29-1 and TRBJ2-7; the D gene is possibly TRBD2 (6 bases). The CDR3 has 11 amino acids. The V end lost 2 bases, the J end lost 6 bases, and 8 bases lay between the germline ends. Germline CDR1 is SQVTM and CDR2 is ANQGSEA. The CDR3 reads CSVESGSEQYF. CDR3 DNA sequence: TGCAGCGTTGAATCCGGGAGCGAGCAGTACTTC.

The sample holds many counts of this clonotype. This sequence joins TRBV5-1 and TRBJ2-3, with TRBD1 identical over 7 bases. Germline V lookup: CDR1 SGHRS, CDR2 YFSETQ. V shed 5 bases, J shed 1 base, and the junction held 4 bases outside the gene matches. The CDR3 runs to 14 residues. This CDR3 is CASRPGTGTDTQYF. In DNA form, the CDR3 reads TGCGCCAGCAGACCCGGGACAGGCACAGATACGCAGTATTTT.

The chain is built from TRBV6-1 and TRBJ1-5, with D possibly being TRBD1 (5 bases). Trimming took off 1 base at V and 5 bases at J, with 12 bases between the two ends. Germline V lookup: CDR1 MNHNS, CDR2 SASEGT. The CDR3 totals 15 residues. CDR3 nucleotides: TGTGCCAGCAGTGAAGAATCAGGGTACCATCAGCCCCAGCATTTT. It codes for CASSEESGYHQPQHF.

The V call is TRBV7-9, the J call TRBJ1-4, with TRBD1 as a possible D gene (5 bases). Trimming pared 5 bases from V and 0 bases from J, leaving 16 bases between. Germline V gene lookup returns CDR1 SEHNR and CDR2 FQNEAQ (reference sequence). The CDR3 length is 17 residues. CDR3 DNA sequence: TGTGCCAGCAGCCTGCCTGACAGAGACGCAACTAATGAAAAACTGTTTTTT. It yields the protein CASSLPDRDATNEKLFF. Complete variable domain (other parts from reference TRBV7-9 and TRBJ1-4): DTGVSQNPRHKITKRGQNVTFRCDPISEHNRLYWYRQTLGQGPEFLTYFQNEAQLEKSRLLSDRFSAERPKGSFSTLEIQRTEQGDSAMYLCASSLPDRDATNEKLFFGSGTQLSVL.

This clonotype was found many times. The V and J genes are TRBV29-1 and TRBJ2-5; 10 bases are a match to TRBD2. V shed 7 bases, J shed 3 bases, and the junction held 8 bases outside the gene matches. CDR3 length equals 14 residues. From germline, CDR1 is SQVTM and CDR2 ANQGSEA. CDR3 in amino acids: CSAERTSGKETQYF. The CDR3 nucleotides are TGCAGCGCGGAACGAACTAGCGGGAAAGAGACCCAGTACTTC.

The table lists this clonotype with many counts. The V and J genes are TRBV5-1 and TRBJ1-3; maybe TRBD1 (5 bases). This CDR3 is built from 14 residues. Germline-derived CDR1 and CDR2 are SGHRS and YFSETQ. Trimming removed 5 bases at V and 2 bases at J, with 11 bases between. Written as DNA, the CDR3 is TGCGCCAGCAGTCCGGGGGTTCCTGGAAACACCATATATTTT. Translated: CASSPGVPGNTIYF. Supplemented by reference TRBV5-1 and TRBJ1-3, the full variable domain reads KAGVTQTPRYLIKTRGQQVTLSCSPISGHRSVSWYQQTPGQGLQFLFEYFSETQRNKGNFPGRFSGRQFSNSRSEMNVSTLELGDSALYLCASSPGVPGNTIYFGEGSWLTVV.

This clonotype was found many times. The chain carries TRBV12-3 or TRBV12-4 and TRBJ2-2; D perhaps matches TRBD1 (5 bases). This CDR3 comprises 16 residues. V gave up 4 bases and J gave up 7 bases, with 19 bases separating them. This CDR3 is CASSSRQGPGIGELFF. CDR3 in DNA: TGTGCCAGCAGTTCCCGGCAGGGTCCTGGGATCGGGGAGCTGTTTTTT.

This clonotype was observed many times. This chain links TRBV7-9 with TRBJ1-5, with TRBD1 identical over 7 bases. The CDR3 contains 17 residues. The ends lost 5 bases at V and 6 bases at J; junction bases unmatched: 16. The V gene's germline CDR1 is SEHNR and CDR2 FQNEAQ (reference sequence). The CDR3 reads CASSATQGGARSQPQHF. The CDR3, as DNA: TGTGCCAGCAGCGCCACCCAGGGGGGCGCCCGCAGTCAGCCCCAGCATTTT.

The chain is built from TRBV12-3 or TRBV12-4 and TRBJ2-4; 9 positions agree with TRBD1. This CDR3 is built from 19 residues. V shed 3 bases and J 1 base; nucleotides not matched to a gene: 13. The CDR3 coding sequence is TGTGCCAGCAGTTTCATCTTCGGGGAGGGGACAGGGGCCAAAAACATTCAGTACTTC. Translating it yields CASSFIFGEGTGAKNIQYF.

This clonotype was counted only a few times. The V gene is TRBV18, the J gene TRBJ2-5, with 7 bases that match TRBD2. CDR1 and CDR2 from the germline V gene are KGHSH and LQKENI. V lost 6 bases and J lost 2; bases outside the gene matches: 9. The CDR3 is 15 amino acids. CDR3 region: CASSRRSGGQETQYF. CDR3 DNA: TGTGCCAGCTCCCGGAGGTCGGGGGGACAAGAGACCCAGTACTTC.

This clonotype was found many times. This sequence joins TRBV20-1 and TRBJ2-1, with a possible D match to TRBD1 (6 bases). CDR1 DFQATT and CDR2 SNEGSKA come from the germline V gene (reference sequence). The CDR3 consists of 12 residues. V dropped 6 bases and J dropped 8 bases, with 14 bases sitting between them. This CDR3 reads CSAPPGADEQFF. The CDR3, as DNA: TGCAGTGCCCCCCCAGGGGCCGATGAGCAGTTCTTC.

This clonotype occurred many times. The chain combines TRBV20-1 with TRBJ2-7; 8 nucleotides agree with TRBD1. CDR1 DFQATT and CDR2 SNEGSKA come from the germline V gene (reference sequence). This CDR3 has 14 amino acids. V dropped 3 bases and J dropped 6; count of bases not matched to a gene: 10. The CDR3 loop reads CSASGQGSYSEQYF. CDR3 DNA sequence: TGCAGTGCTAGTGGACAGGGTAGTTATTCCGAGCAGTACTTC.

This clonotype was detected ten times or more. The chain carries TRBV5-1 and TRBJ2-1; D is perhaps TRBD2 (5 bases). V was cut by 1 base and J by 2 bases, with 7 bases left in between. The CDR3 loop spans 14 amino acids. CDR1 is SGHRS and CDR2 is YFSETQ in the germline V gene. The CDR3 is CASSLWEPYNEQFF. The CDR3 DNA is TGCGCCAGCAGCTTGTGGGAGCCCTACAATGAGCAGTTCTTC.

This clonotype has at least ten counts. The genes are TRBV5-1 and TRBJ2-7; the match to TRBD2 covers 10 bases. CDR3 length equals 15 residues. Trimming cost V 8 bases and J 1 base; bases outside gene matches: 9. Germline V gene lookup returns CDR1 SGHRS and CDR2 YFSETQ. The CDR3 bases are TGCGCCAGTTCTCTAGCGGGAGCCCTATCCTACGAGCAGTACTTC. Protein product: CASSLAGALSYEQYF.